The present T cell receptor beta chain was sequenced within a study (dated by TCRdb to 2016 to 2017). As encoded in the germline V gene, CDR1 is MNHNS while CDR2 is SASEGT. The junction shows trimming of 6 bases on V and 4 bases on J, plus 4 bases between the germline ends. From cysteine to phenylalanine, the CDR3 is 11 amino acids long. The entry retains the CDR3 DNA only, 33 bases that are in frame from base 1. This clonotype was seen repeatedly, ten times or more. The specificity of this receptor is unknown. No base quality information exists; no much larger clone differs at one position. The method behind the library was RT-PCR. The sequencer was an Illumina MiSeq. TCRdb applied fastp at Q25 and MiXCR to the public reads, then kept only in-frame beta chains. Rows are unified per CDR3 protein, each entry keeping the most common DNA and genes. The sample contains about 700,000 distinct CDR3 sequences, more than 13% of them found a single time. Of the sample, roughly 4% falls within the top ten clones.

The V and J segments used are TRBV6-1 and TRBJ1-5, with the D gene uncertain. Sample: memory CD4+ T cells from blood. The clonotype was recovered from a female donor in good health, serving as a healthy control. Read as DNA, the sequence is TGTGCCAGCAGAGGGAATCAGCCCCAGCATTTT. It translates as CASRGNQPQHF.